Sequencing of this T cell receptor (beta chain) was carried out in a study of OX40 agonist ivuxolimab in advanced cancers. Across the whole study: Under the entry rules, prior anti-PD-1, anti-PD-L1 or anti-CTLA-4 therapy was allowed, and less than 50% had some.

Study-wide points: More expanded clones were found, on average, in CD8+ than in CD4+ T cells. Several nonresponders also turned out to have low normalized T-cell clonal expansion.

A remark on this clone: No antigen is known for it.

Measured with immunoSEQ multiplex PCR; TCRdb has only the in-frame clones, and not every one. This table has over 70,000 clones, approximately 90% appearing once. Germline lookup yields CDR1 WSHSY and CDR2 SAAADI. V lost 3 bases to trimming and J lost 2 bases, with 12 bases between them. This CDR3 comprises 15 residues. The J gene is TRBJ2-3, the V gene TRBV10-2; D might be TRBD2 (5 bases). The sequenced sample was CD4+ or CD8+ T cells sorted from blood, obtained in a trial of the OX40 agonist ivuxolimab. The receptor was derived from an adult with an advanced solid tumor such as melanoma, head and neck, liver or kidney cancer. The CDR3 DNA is TGCGCCAGCAGTGACTTCAGCGGAGACACAGATACGCAGTATTTT. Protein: CASSDFSGDTDTQYF.